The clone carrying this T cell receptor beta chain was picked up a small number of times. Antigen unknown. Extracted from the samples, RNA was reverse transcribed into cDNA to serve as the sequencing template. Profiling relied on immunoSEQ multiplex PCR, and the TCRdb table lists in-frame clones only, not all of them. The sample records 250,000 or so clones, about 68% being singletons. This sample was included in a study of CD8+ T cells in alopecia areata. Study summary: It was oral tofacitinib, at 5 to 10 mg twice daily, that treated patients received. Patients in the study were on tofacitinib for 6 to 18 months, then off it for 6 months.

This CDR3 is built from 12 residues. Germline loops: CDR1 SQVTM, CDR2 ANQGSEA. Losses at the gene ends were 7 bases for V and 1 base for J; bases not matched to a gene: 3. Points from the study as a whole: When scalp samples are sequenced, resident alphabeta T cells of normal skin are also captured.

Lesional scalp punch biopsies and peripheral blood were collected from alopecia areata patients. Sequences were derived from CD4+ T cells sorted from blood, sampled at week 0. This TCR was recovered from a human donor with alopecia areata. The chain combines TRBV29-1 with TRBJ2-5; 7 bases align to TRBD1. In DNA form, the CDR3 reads TGCAGCGCGGACAGGCTCCAAGAGACCCAGTACTTC. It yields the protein CSADRLQETQYF.